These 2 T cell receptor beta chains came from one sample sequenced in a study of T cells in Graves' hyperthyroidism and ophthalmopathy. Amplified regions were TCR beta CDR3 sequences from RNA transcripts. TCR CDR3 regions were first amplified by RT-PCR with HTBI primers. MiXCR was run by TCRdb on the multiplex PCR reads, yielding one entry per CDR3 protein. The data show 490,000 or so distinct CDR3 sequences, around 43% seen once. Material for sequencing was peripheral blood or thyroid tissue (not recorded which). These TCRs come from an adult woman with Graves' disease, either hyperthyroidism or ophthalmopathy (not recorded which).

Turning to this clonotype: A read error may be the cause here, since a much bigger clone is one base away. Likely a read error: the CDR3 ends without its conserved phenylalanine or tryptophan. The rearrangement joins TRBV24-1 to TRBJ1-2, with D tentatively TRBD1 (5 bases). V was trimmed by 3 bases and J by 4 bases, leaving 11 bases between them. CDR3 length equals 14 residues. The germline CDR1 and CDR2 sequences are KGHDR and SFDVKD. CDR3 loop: CATSDAGSGYGYTL. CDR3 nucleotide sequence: TGTGCCACCAGTGATGCAGGGAGTGGCTATGGCTACACCCTC.

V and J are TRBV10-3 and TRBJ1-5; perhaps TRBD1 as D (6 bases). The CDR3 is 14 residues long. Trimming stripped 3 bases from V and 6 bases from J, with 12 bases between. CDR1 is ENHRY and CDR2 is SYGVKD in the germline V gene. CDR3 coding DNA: TGTGCCATCAGTGAAGGGGGGAAGGGTCAGCCCCAGCATTTT. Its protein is CAISEGGKGQPQHF.